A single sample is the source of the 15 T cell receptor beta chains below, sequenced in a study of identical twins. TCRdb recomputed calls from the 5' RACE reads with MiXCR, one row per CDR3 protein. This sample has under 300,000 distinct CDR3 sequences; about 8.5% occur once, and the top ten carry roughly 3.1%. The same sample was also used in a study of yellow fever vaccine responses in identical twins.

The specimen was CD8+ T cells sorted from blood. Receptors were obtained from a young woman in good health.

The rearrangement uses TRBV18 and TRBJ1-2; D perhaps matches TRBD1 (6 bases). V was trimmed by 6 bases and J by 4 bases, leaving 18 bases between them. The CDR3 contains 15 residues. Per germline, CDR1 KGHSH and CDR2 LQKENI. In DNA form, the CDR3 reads TGTGCCAGCTCGGAAACGGACAGCCTCGGCTATGGCTACACCTTC. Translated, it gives CASSETDSLGYGYTF. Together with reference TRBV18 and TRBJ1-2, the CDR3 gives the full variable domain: NAGVMQNPRHLVRRRGQEARLRCSPMKGHSHVYWYRQLPEEGLKFMVYLQKENIIDESGMPKERFSAEFPKEGPSILRIQQVVRGDSAAYFCASSETDSLGYGYTFGSGTRLTVV.

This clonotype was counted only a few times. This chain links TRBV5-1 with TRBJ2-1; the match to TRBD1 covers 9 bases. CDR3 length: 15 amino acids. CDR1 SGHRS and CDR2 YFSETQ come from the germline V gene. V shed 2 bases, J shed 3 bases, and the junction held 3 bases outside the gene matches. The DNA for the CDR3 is TGCGCCAGCAGCTTAAGACAGGGGGACTACAATGAGCAGTTCTTC. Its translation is CASSLRQGDYNEQFF.

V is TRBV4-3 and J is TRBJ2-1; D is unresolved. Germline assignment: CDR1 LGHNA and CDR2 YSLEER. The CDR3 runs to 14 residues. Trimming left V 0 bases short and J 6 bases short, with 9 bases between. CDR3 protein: CASSQDPWINEQFF. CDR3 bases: TGCGCCAGCAGCCAAGATCCCTGGATCAATGAGCAGTTCTTC.

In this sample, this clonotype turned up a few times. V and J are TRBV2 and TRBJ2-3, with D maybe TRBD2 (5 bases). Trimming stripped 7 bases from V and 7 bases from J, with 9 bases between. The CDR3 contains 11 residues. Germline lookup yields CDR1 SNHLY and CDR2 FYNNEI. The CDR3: CASMEDNTQYF. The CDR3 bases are TGTGCCAGCATGGAGGATAATACGCAGTATTTT.

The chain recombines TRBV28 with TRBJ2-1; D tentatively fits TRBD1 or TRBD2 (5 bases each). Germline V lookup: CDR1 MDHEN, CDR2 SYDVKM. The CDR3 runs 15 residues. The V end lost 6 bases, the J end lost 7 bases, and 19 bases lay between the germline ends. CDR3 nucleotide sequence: TGTGCCAGCAGGGGGGAGTTGGTAGCGATGAATGAGCAGTTCTTC. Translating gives CASRGELVAMNEQFF.

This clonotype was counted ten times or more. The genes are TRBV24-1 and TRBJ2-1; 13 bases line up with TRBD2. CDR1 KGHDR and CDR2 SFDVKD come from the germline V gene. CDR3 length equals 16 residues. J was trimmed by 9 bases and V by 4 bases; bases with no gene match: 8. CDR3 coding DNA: TGTGCCACCAGTGACAGGACTAGCGGGAGAATGGGTGAGCAGTTCTTC. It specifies CATSDRTSGRMGEQFF.

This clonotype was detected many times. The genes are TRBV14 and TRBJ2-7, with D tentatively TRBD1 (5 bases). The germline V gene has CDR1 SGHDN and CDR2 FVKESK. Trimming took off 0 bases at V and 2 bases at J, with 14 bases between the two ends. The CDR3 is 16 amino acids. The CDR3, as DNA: TGTGCCAGCAGCCAAGATATTCAGGGTGGTCCCTACGAGCAGTACTTC. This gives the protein CASSQDIQGGPYEQYF. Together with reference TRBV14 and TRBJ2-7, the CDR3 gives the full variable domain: EAGVTQFPSHSVIEKGQTVTLRCDPISGHDNLYWYRRVMGKEIKFLLHFVKESKQDESGMPNNRFLAERTGGTYSTLKVQPAELEDSGVYFCASSQDIQGGPYEQYFGPGTRLTVT.

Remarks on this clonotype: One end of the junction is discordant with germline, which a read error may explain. The CDR3 reads CASSPGTSGLRNF. CDR3 coding DNA: TGTGCCAGCAGCCCCGGGACTAGCGGCCTCAGGAACTTC. This chain connects TRBV9 to TRBJ2-7; 11 bases are a match to TRBD2. The CDR3 loop spans 13 amino acids. Germline V gene sequence: CDR1 SGDLS, CDR2 YYNGEE.

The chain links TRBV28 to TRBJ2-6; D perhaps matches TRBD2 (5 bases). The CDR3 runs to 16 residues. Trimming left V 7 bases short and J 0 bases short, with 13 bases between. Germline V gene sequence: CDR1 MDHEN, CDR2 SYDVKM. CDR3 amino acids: CASTWRMGSGANVLTF. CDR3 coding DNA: TGTGCCAGCACTTGGAGGATGGGCTCTGGGGCCAACGTCCTGACTTTC.

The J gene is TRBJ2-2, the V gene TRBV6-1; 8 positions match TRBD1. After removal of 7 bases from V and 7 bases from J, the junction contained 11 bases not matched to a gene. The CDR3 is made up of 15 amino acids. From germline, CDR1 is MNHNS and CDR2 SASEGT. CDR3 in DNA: TGTGCCAGCAATACTGGACAGGGCATAGACGGGGAGCTGTTTTTT. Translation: CASNTGQGIDGELFF.

The chain's CDR3 is CASSQVFRDRDVYEQYF. In DNA form, the CDR3 reads TGTGCCAGCAGCCAAGTATTTCGGGACAGGGACGTCTACGAGCAGTACTTC. This chain connects TRBV4-2 to TRBJ2-7; 9 bases match TRBD1. Per the germline V gene, CDR1 is LGHNA and CDR2 is YNFKEQ. V shed 1 base, J shed 3 bases, and the junction held 10 bases outside the gene matches. This CDR3 has 17 residues.

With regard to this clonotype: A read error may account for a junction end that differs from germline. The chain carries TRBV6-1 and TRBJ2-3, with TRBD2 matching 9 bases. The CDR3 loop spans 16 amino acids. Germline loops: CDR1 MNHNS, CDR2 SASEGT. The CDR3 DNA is TGTGCCAGCCACCCCTGGGCAGCGGGAGGTGCAGATACGCGGTATTTT. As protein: CASHPWAAGGADTRYF.

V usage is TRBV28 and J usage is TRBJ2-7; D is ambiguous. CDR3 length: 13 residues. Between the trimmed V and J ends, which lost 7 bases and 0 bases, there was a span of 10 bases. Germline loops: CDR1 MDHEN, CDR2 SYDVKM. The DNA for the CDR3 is TGTGCCAGCAACGACGGAGACTCCTACGAGCAGTACTTC. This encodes CASNDGDSYEQYF.

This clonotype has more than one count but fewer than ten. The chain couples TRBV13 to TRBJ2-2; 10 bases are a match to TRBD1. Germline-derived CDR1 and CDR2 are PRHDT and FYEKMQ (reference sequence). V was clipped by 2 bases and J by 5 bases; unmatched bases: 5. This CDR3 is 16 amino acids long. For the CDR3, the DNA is TGTGCCAGCAGCTTATCTCGGACAGGGGGGACCGGGGAGCTGTTTTTT. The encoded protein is CASSLSRTGGTGELFF.

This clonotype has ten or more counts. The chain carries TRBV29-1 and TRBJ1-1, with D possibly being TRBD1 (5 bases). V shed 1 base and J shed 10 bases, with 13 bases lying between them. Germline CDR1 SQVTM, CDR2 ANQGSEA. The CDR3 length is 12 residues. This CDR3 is CSVEGGGIGAFF. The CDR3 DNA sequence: TGCAGCGTTGAAGGTGGGGGTATTGGAGCTTTCTTT.